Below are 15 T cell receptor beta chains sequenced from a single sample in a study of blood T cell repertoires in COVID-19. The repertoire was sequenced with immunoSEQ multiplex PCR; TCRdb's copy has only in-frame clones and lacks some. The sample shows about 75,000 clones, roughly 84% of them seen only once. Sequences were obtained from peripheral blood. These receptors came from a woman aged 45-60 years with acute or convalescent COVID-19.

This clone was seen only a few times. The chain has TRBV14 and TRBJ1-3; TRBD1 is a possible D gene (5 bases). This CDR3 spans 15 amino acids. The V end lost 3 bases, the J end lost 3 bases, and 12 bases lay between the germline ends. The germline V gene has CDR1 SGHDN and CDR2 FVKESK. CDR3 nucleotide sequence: TGTGCCAGCAGCCATCGCGGGGGTAGTGGAAACACCATATATTTT. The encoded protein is CASSHRGGSGNTIYF.

CDR3 in amino acids: CASSLRGGDTNNSNQPQHF. The DNA of the CDR3 is TGTGCCAGCAGCTTAAGGGGGGGTGACACGAATAATAGCAATCAGCCCCAGCATTTT. V is TRBV7-3 and J is TRBJ1-5; possible D gene TRBD1, 5 bases. CDR3 length equals 19 residues. The V gene lost 1 base and the J gene lost 0 bases, with 19 bases spanning the gap. Germline loops: CDR1 SGHTA, CDR2 FQGTGA.

DNA of the CDR3: TGTGCCTGGAGTGTACTACAGGGGAACACCGGGGAGCTGTTTTTT. Its translation: CAWSVLQGNTGELFF. The chain is built from TRBV30 and TRBJ2-2; weak D call: TRBD1 (6 bases). CDR3 length: 15 residues. Germline V CDR1 and CDR2: GTSNPN, SVGIG (reference sequence). V was shortened by 0 bases and J by 1 base, with 9 bases between the two germline ends.

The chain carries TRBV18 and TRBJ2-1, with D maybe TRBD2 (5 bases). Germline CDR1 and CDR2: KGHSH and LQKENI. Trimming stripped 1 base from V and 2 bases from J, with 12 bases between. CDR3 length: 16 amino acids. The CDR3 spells CASSPQAGRTYNEQFF. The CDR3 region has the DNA TGTGCCAGCTCACCACAGGCGGGCCGGACCTACAATGAGCAGTTCTTC. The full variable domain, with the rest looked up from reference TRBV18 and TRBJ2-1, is NAGVMQNPRHLVRRRGQEARLRCSPMKGHSHVYWYRQLPEEGLKFMVYLQKENIIDESGMPKERFSAEFPKEGPSILRIQQVVRGDSAAYFCASSPQAGRTYNEQFFGPGTRLTVL.

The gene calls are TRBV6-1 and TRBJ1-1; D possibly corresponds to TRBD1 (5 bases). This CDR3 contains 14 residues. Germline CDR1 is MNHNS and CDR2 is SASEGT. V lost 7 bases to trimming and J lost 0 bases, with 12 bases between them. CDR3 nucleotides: TGTGCCAGCAATGGGGGGGTCATGAACACTGAAGCTTTCTTT. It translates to CASNGGVMNTEAFF.

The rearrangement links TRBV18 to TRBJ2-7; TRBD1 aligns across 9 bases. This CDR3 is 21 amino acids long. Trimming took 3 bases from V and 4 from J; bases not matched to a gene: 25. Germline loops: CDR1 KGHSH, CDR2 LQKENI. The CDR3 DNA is TGTGCCAGCTCACCCCACGTTGCCGACCCTACAGGGGGCTACTATCCTTACGAGCAGTACTTC. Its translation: CASSPHVADPTGGYYPYEQYF.

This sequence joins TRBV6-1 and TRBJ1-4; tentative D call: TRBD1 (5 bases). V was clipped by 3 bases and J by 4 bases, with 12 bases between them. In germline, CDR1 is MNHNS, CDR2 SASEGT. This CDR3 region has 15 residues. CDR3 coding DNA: TGTGCCAGCAGTGATTCCCCAGGGCTTAATGAAAAACTGTTTTTT. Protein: CASSDSPGLNEKLFF.

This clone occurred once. DNA of the CDR3: TGTGCCACCAGTGGGGGGCTGGGGGACACTGAAGCTTTCTTT. This sequence encodes CATSGGLGDTEAFF. The gene calls are TRBV24-1 and TRBJ1-1; TRBD1 might be the D (6 bases). Between the trimmed V and J ends, which lost 5 bases and 3 bases, there was a span of 12 bases. The germline CDR1 and CDR2 sequences are KGHDR and SFDVKD. The CDR3 loop spans 14 amino acids.

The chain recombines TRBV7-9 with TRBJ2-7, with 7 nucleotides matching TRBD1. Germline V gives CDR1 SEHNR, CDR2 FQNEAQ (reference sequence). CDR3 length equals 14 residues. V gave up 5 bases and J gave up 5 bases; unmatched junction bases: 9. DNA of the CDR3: TGTGCCAGCAGCGTCACAGGGGTGAGGAACGAGCAGTACTTC. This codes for CASSVTGVRNEQYF.

CDR3 DNA: TGTGCCAGCTCACCGGGACAGGGAGCCTATGGCTACACCTTC. Its protein product is CASSPGQGAYGYTF. The rearrangement links TRBV18 to TRBJ1-2; TRBD1 matches 9 bases. The V segment lost 3 bases and the J segment 4 bases; nucleotides outside the gene matches: 3. This CDR3 contains 14 residues. The germline V gene encodes CDR1 KGHSH and CDR2 LQKENI.

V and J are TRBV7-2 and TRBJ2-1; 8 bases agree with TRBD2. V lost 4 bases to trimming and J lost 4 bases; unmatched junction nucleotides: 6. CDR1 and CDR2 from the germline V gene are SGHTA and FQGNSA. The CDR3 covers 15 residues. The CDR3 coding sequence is TGTGCCAGCAGCTCCTACGGGGGGGCTTACAATGAGCAGTTCTTC. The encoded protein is CASSSYGGAYNEQFF.

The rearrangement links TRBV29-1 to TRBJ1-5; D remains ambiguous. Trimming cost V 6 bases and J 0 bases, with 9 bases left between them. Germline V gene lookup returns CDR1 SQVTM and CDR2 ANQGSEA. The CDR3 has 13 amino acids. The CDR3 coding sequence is TGCAGCGTACAGAGCTATAGCAATCAGCCCCAGCATTTT. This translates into CSVQSYSNQPQHF. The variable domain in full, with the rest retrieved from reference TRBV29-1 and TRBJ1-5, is SAVISQKPSRDICQRGTSLTIQCQVDSQVTMMFWYRQQPGQSLTLIATANQGSEATYESGFVIDKFPISRPNLTFSTLTVSNMSPEDSSIYLCSVQSYSNQPQHFGDGTRLSIL.

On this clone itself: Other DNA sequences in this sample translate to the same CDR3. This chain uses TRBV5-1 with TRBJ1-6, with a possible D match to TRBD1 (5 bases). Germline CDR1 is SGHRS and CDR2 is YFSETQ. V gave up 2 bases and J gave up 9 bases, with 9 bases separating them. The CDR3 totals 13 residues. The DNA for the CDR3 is TGCGCCAGCAGCTTAGGGCAGGGTTCACCCCTCCACTTT. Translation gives CASSLGQGSPLHF.

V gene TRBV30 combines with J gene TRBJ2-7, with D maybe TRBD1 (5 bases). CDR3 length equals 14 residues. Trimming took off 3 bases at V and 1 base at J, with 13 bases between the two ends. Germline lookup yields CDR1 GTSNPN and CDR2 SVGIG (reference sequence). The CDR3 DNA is TGTGCCTGGAGGTTGGGGTCAGGGTCCTACGAGCAGTACTTC. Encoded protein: CAWRLGSGSYEQYF.

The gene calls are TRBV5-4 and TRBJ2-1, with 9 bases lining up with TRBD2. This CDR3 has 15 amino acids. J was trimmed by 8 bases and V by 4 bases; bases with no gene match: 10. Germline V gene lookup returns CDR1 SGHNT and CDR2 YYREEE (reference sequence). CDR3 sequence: CASSARAGGHDEQFF. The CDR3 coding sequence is TGTGCCAGCAGCGCTAGGGCGGGGGGGCACGATGAGCAGTTCTTC. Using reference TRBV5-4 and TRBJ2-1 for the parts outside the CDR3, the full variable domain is ETGVTQSPTHLIKTRGQQVTLRCSSQSGHNTVSWYQQALGQGPQFIFQYYREEENGRGNFPPRFSGLQFPNYSSELNVNALELDDSALYLCASSARAGGHDEQFFGPGTRLTVL.